The 4 T cell receptor beta chains presented below share a single source sample, sequenced in a study of regulatory dendritic cells for organ transplantation. Allogeneic regulatory or mature dendritic cells were co-cultured for approximately 5 days with CFSE-labeled sorted T cells at 1:10. TCRdb keeps only in-frame clones here, not all; method: immunoSEQ multiplex PCR. The sample contains roughly 11,000 clones, 89% of which appear only once. For these TCRs, the target antigens are not known. Sequencing was performed on naive CD8+ T cells from blood cultured with dendritic cells. Subset indicated: CD45RA+ naive T cells. These receptors all come from a human donor in good health.

This clone has just a few counts. This rearrangement joins TRBV4-1 to TRBJ1-3; D is possibly TRBD1 (5 bases). Germline V gene data show CDR1 as MGHRA and CDR2 as YSYEKL. V lost 3 bases, J lost 1 base, and 7 bases lay in between. This CDR3 is built from 14 residues. CDR3 sequence reads: CASSHQGSGNTIYF. CDR3 nucleotide sequence: TGCGCCAGCAGCCATCAGGGATCTGGAAACACCATATATTTT.

This chain joins TRBV9 and TRBJ1-6; D remains ambiguous. V was pared by 3 bases and J by 0 bases, with 10 bases between. The V gene's germline CDR1 is SGDLS and CDR2 YYNGEE. CDR3 size: 16 residues. The DNA of the CDR3 is TGTGCCAGCAGCGCCGGGAGTTACTCCTATAATTCACCCCTCCACTTT. Encoded protein: CASSAGSYSYNSPLHF.

This clone occurred once. The genes are TRBV7-9 and TRBJ2-1; D might be TRBD1 (7 bases). The germline gives CDR1 SEHNR, CDR2 FQNEAQ (reference sequence). CDR3 size: 16 residues. Trimming pared 5 bases from V and 2 bases from J, leaving 16 bases between. This CDR3 is CASSPAGGPAYNEQFF. The CDR3 DNA follows: TGTGCCAGCAGCCCGGCAGGGGGGCCCGCCTACAATGAGCAGTTCTTC. Complete variable domain (other parts from reference TRBV7-9 and TRBJ2-1): DTGVSQNPRHKITKRGQNVTFRCDPISEHNRLYWYRQTLGQGPEFLTYFQNEAQLEKSRLLSDRFSAERPKGSFSTLEIQRTEQGDSAMYLCASSPAGGPAYNEQFFGPGTRLTVL.

V gene TRBV11-2 combines with J gene TRBJ1-5; D remains ambiguous. The ends were cut back, 5 bases at V and 6 bases at J, with 5 bases in the middle. Germline CDR1 SGHAT, CDR2 FQNNGV. This CDR3 has 11 amino acids. CDR3 loop: CASSRSQPQHF. For the CDR3, the DNA is TGTGCCAGCAGCAGGAGTCAGCCCCAGCATTTT.